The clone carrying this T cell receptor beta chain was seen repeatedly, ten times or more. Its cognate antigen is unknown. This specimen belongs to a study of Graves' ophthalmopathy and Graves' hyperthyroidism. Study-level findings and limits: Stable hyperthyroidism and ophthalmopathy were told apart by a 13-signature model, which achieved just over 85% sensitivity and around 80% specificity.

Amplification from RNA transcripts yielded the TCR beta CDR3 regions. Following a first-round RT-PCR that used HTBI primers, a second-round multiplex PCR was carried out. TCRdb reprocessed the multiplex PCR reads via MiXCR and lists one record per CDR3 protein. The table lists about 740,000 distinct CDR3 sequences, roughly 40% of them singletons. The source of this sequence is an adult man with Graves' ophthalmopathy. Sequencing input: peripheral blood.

The CDR3 is CSVTDRGRAPGYTF. CDR3 sequence (DNA): TGCAGCGTTACGGACAGGGGGCGCGCCCCTGGCTACACCTTC. This chain connects TRBV29-1 to TRBJ1-2, with 11 bases matching TRBD1. Germline trimming cut 5 bases from V and 7 bases from J; bases unmatched to any gene: 9. Germline values: CDR1 SQVTM, CDR2 ANQGSEA. This CDR3 has 14 amino acids.